A single sample gave rise to the 21 T cell receptor beta chains below, sequenced in a study of blood T cell repertoires in COVID-19. Generated by immunoSEQ multiplex PCR, the TCRdb table keeps only in-frame clones and is missing some. This table holds roughly 86,000 clones, approximately 84% found once. Input material: peripheral blood. These receptors all come from a man aged 60 to 69 with acute or convalescent COVID-19.

This clone was counted once. Additional DNA sequences in this sample encode the identical CDR3. The rearrangement links TRBV5-1 to TRBJ1-1, with 7 bases that match TRBD1. CDR1 and CDR2 (germline): SGHRS, YFSETQ. The CDR3 covers 14 residues. Trimming at V came to 1 base and at J to 1 base, leaving 1 base not matched to a gene. The CDR3 bases are TGCGCCAGCAGCTTGAGGGGGCGGAACACTGAAGCTTTCTTT. This sequence encodes CASSLRGRNTEAFF.

The chain combines TRBV30 with TRBJ1-1, with 7 nucleotides matching TRBD1. J was trimmed by 0 bases and V by 3 bases; bases with no gene match: 7. CDR1 and CDR2 from the germline V gene are GTSNPN and SVGIG (reference sequence). The CDR3 spans 15 residues. CDR3 sequence reads: CAWRDRPLMNTEAFF. The CDR3 DNA follows: TGTGCCTGGAGGGACAGGCCCCTCATGAACACTGAAGCTTTCTTT.

The V and J genes are TRBV5-6 and TRBJ1-4; TRBD1 matches 8 bases. J was trimmed by 0 bases and V by 3 bases; bases with no gene match: 13. Per the germline V gene, CDR1 is SGHDT and CDR2 is YYEEEE. CDR3 length: 19 amino acids. The CDR3 region has the DNA TGTGCCAGCAGCTCCTTTGGACAGGGCGCACTTGCAACTAATGAAAAACTGTTTTTT. It yields the protein CASSSFGQGALATNEKLFF.

This chain uses TRBV6-5 with TRBJ1-2, with a possible D match to TRBD1 (6 bases). CDR1 and CDR2 (germline): MNHEY, SVGAGI. Trimming pared 3 bases from V and 6 bases from J, leaving 11 bases between. The CDR3 runs to 13 residues. CDR3 nucleotides: TGTGCCAGCAGTTATGGCCAGGGGCATGGCTACACCTTC. It encodes CASSYGQGHGYTF.

The chain joins TRBV3-1 (or the pseudogene TRBV3-2) to TRBJ2-7; 9 bases agree with TRBD1. Germline V gene sequence: CDR1 LGHDT, CDR2 YNNKEL (reference sequence). This CDR3 is built from 15 residues. V shed 2 bases and J 4 bases; nucleotides not matched to a gene: 6. The DNA of the CDR3 is TGTGCCAGCAGCCAAAAAGGGACAGGGCATTACGAGCAGTACTTC. This encodes CASSQKGTGHYEQYF.

The chain recombines TRBV4-3 with TRBJ1-6; D call uncertain. This CDR3 is built from 15 residues. Trimming removed 0 bases at V and 5 bases at J, with 8 bases between. CDR1 is LGHNA and CDR2 is YSLEER in the germline V gene. CDR3 in amino acids: CASSQDKANNSPLHF. The CDR3 bases are TGCGCCAGCAGCCAAGATAAAGCTAATAATTCACCCCTCCACTTT.

The rearrangement joins TRBV4-2 to TRBJ1-1; the match to TRBD1 covers 7 bases. Germline-derived CDR1 and CDR2 are LGHNA and YNFKEQ. The CDR3 consists of 15 residues. With 2 bases clipped from V and 2 bases from J, the junction kept 5 bases outside the gene matches. In DNA, the CDR3 is TGTGCCAGCAGCCAATACGGACAGGCCAACACTGAAGCTTTCTTT. Its translation: CASSQYGQANTEAFF.

This clone appeared once. For the CDR3, the DNA is TGTGCCAGCAGCTTGGGAGGGGACGGGTGGACCCAGTACTTC. It specifies CASSLGGDGWTQYF. This chain uses TRBV7-9 with TRBJ2-5; 7 bases match TRBD2. The germline V gene has CDR1 SEHNR and CDR2 FQNEAQ (reference sequence). With V trimmed by 3 bases and J by 7 bases, 8 bases remained unmatched. CDR3 length equals 14 residues. The whole variable domain, remainder taken from reference TRBV7-9 and TRBJ2-5, is DTGVSQNPRHKITKRGQNVTFRCDPISEHNRLYWYRQTLGQGPEFLTYFQNEAQLEKSRLLSDRFSAERPKGSFSTLEIQRTEQGDSAMYLCASSLGGDGWTQYFGPGTRLLVL.

There are a few counts of this clone. V is TRBV30 and J is TRBJ1-5, with a weak D call TRBD1 (5 bases). Trimming removed 1 base from V and 3 bases from J, with 10 bases in between. The CDR3 extends over 14 amino acids. Germline CDR1 GTSNPN, CDR2 SVGIG (reference sequence). For the CDR3, the DNA is TGTGCCTGGAGTGCAACGACAGACAATCAGCCCCAGCATTTT. Amino acids: CAWSATTDNQPQHF.

V usage is TRBV7-3 and J usage is TRBJ1-1; 7 bases agree with TRBD1. The CDR3 is made up of 14 amino acids. Germline assignment: CDR1 SGHTA and CDR2 FQGTGA. The ends lost 5 bases at V and 1 base at J; junction bases unmatched: 4. This CDR3 is CASSEGAWNTEAFF. In DNA, the CDR3 is TGTGCCAGCAGCGAGGGGGCGTGGAACACTGAAGCTTTCTTT.

This clone was detected once. The chain's CDR3 is CASGRQGFPYEQYF. Written as DNA, the CDR3 is TGTGCCAGCGGACGACAGGGGTTTCCCTACGAGCAGTACTTC. The gene calls are TRBV27 and TRBJ2-7; 8 bases line up with TRBD1. CDR1 and CDR2 (germline): MNHEY, SMNVEV (reference sequence). This CDR3 is built from 14 residues. With V trimmed by 8 bases and J by 2 bases, 8 bases remained unmatched.

The rearrangement links TRBV5-1 to TRBJ2-5; 8 positions agree with TRBD1. V was clipped by 3 bases and J by 3 bases; unmatched bases: 16. The CDR3 spans 18 residues. The germline V gene encodes CDR1 SGHRS and CDR2 YFSETQ. The CDR3 sequence is CASSSGDRGKAGEETQYF. In DNA, the CDR3 is TGCGCCAGCAGCTCGGGAGACAGGGGAAAGGCGGGCGAAGAGACCCAGTACTTC.

This chain links TRBV13 with TRBJ1-6; D is perhaps TRBD1 (6 bases). The CDR3 spans 17 residues. The V end lost 2 bases, the J end lost 8 bases, and 19 bases lay between the germline ends. Germline CDR1 reads PRHDT; CDR2 reads FYEKMQ (reference sequence). For the CDR3, the DNA is TGTGCCAGCAGCTTAATTCGGACACAGGGCGGCGATTCACCCCTCCACTTT. Translated: CASSLIRTQGGDSPLHF.

The CDR3 loop is CASSFRSGYGYTF. In DNA, the CDR3 is TGTGCCAGCAGTTTCCGATCGGGCTATGGCTACACCTTC. The gene calls are TRBV12-3 or TRBV12-4 and TRBJ1-2; unclear D gene. The V and J ends lost 3 bases and 4 bases respectively, with 9 bases between them. This CDR3 region has 13 residues.

In its sample, this clone was seen once. This chain links TRBV5-4 with TRBJ2-2; D uncertain. Trimming took off 3 bases at V and 6 bases at J, with 18 bases between the two ends. Germline lookup yields CDR1 SGHNT and CDR2 YYREEE (reference sequence). There are 16 residues in the CDR3. CDR3 sequence reads: CASSSQEGTEPGELFF. The CDR3 coding sequence is TGTGCCAGCAGCTCTCAGGAAGGTACAGAGCCCGGGGAGCTGTTTTTT. The full variable domain, completed using reference TRBV5-4 and TRBJ2-2, is ETGVTQSPTHLIKTRGQQVTLRCSSQSGHNTVSWYQQALGQGPQFIFQYYREEENGRGNFPPRFSGLQFPNYSSELNVNALELDDSALYLCASSSQEGTEPGELFFGEGSRLTVL.

V and J are TRBV2 and TRBJ2-7, with 7 bases that match TRBD1. The CDR3 length is 14 residues. Germline V gives CDR1 SNHLY, CDR2 FYNNEI. The trim removed 4 bases at V and 2 bases at J, leaving 5 bases unmatched. DNA for the CDR3: TGTGCCAGCAGTGTGCCGGGACAGACCTACGAGCAGTACTTC. Protein: CASSVPGQTYEQYF. The whole variable domain, filled in from reference TRBV2 and TRBJ2-7, reads EPEVTQTPSHQVTQMGQEVILRCVPISNHLYFYWYRQILGQKVEFLVSFYNNEISEKSEIFDDQFSVERPDGSNFTLKIRSTKLEDSAMYFCASSVPGQTYEQYFGPGTRLTVT.

The gene calls are TRBV6-5 and TRBJ2-7; no clear D gene. The CDR3 runs to 14 residues. The ends were cut back, 0 bases at V and 0 bases at J, with 6 bases in the middle. Germline V CDR1 and CDR2: MNHEY, SVGAGI. The CDR3 region is CASSYSPSSYEQYF. In DNA form, the CDR3 reads TGTGCCAGCAGTTACTCTCCCTCCTCCTACGAGCAGTACTTC.

The chain couples TRBV29-1 to TRBJ2-5; D perhaps matches TRBD2 (7 bases). CDR3 length equals 13 residues. Germline V gene lookup returns CDR1 SQVTM and CDR2 ANQGSEA. V lost 7 bases and J 5 bases, leaving 17 bases between the germline ends. The CDR3 sequence: CSARGGDRETQYF. The CDR3 nucleotides read TGCAGCGCCAGAGGGGGGGATCGGGAGACCCAGTACTTC.

The chain joins TRBV2 to TRBJ1-2, with D possibly being TRBD1 (5 bases). The CDR3 has 12 amino acids. CDR1 is SNHLY, CDR2 FYNNEI, per germline. V was trimmed by 7 bases and J by 8 bases, leaving 14 bases between them. The CDR3 here is CASMDTGWGYTF. CDR3 in DNA: TGTGCCAGCATGGACACGGGTTGGGGCTACACCTTC. The full variable domain, its missing parts supplied by reference TRBV2 and TRBJ1-2, is EPEVTQTPSHQVTQMGQEVILRCVPISNHLYFYWYRQILGQKVEFLVSFYNNEISEKSEIFDDQFSVERPDGSNFTLKIRSTKLEDSAMYFCASMDTGWGYTFGSGTRLTVV.

The J gene is TRBJ2-3, the V gene TRBV27, with 8 bases that match TRBD2. V lost 6 bases to trimming and J lost 4 bases; unmatched junction nucleotides: 6. The germline V gene has CDR1 MNHEY and CDR2 SMNVEV (reference sequence). The length of the CDR3 is 14 residues. The CDR3 bases are TGTGCCAGCAGCCCTGGGACTAGACCAGATACGCAGTATTTT. It yields the protein CASSPGTRPDTQYF.

The chain is built from TRBV29-1 and TRBJ1-1, with 9 bases identical to TRBD1. Germline V gene sequence: CDR1 SQVTM, CDR2 ANQGSEA. The CDR3 has 15 amino acids. With V trimmed by 7 bases and J by 2 bases, 11 bases remained unmatched. Here the CDR3 DNA reads TGCAGCGGCCTACCCCGGGACAGGGTTAACACTGAAGCTTTCTTT. Translating it yields CSGLPRDRVNTEAFF.